A selection of T cell receptor beta chains follows, all from one sample in a study of blood T cell repertoires in COVID-19. Assay: immunoSEQ multiplex PCR; the TCRdb copy retains only in-frame clones and omits some. In the table there are 200,000 to 250,000 clones, 75% to 90% of which are singletons. The sequenced sample consisted of peripheral blood. These receptors originate from a woman in her 70s with COVID-19, enrolled during active disease. Each CDR3 is given with its conserved first and last residue. The order of the fields is D gene, J gene, clone size, V gene, CDR3 DNA, CDR3 protein. D genes are given only for firm matches. Expanded clones get a size class; other rows say once, few or many, or leave the size out.

TRBD1	TRBJ1-1	few	TRBV5-1	TGCGCCAGCAGCTTGCAGGGGGCGCCCGCTGAAGCTTTCTTT	CASSLQGAPAEAFF
-	TRBJ1-1	-	TRBV5-6	TGTGCCAGCAGCTTGCCATTTTTACAGGGAATGAACACTGAAGCTTTCTTT	CASSLPFLQGMNTEAFF
-	TRBJ1-1	-	TRBV29-1	TGCAGCGTTGTATATCGGGGTTGGAACACTGAAGCTTTCTTT	CSVVYRGWNTEAFF
TRBD1	TRBJ2-6	-	TRBV18	TGTGCCAGCTCACCACGAGGACAGGGGGCCCATTCGGGGGCCAACGTCCTGACTTTC	CASSPRGQGAHSGANVLTF
-	TRBJ1-5	-	TRBV7-2	TGTGCCAGCAGCCCCCGGTTCGCAGCGCGCCAGCATTTT	CASSPRFAARQHF
-	TRBJ2-2	-	TRBV24-1	TGTGCCACCAGTGATTTGACAGGGTGGGGCACCGGGGAGCTGTTTTTT	CATSDLTGWGTGELFF
-	TRBJ2-7	-	TRBV3-1/TRBV3-2	TGCGCCAGCAGCCAAGGAGGGACAGTCCTCTACGAGCAGTACTTC	CASSQGGTVLYEQYF
TRBD2	TRBJ2-3	-	TRBV7-2	TGTGCCAGCAGCTTAGTCGGTAGCGGGAGGTTTATCGATACGCAGTATTTT	CASSLVGSGRFIDTQYF
TRBD1	TRBJ2-2	-	TRBV9	TGTGCCAGCAGCGTAGGGGACAGGGGGTCCGGGGAGCTGTTTTTT	CASSVGDRGSGELFF
TRBD2	TRBJ2-7	-	TRBV7-2	TGTGCCAGCAGCCCCCGGACTAGCGGGCTCGAGCAGTACTTC	CASSPRTSGLEQYF
TRBD2	TRBJ2-2	few	TRBV18	TGTGCCAGCTCACCACGAGTAGCGGGAGGACACCCGAACACCGGGGAGCTGTTTTTT	CASSPRVAGGHPNTGELFF
TRBD1	TRBJ2-2	-	TRBV5-1	TGCGCCAGCAGCCCACGGACAGGGGCGGGTGGCGGGGAGCTGTTTTTT	CASSPRTGAGGGELFF
TRBD1	TRBJ2-1	-	TRBV6-4	TGTGCCACGAGCAAGGACAGGGTTAACAATGAGCAGTTCTTC	CATSKDRVNNEQFF
-	TRBJ2-6	-	TRBV5-1	TGCGCCAGCAGAGAAGAGGTTTTTGGGGCCAACGTCCTGACTTTC	CASREEVFGANVLTF
-	TRBJ1-2	-	TRBV29-1	TGCAGCGTTGAAGGGCGGGGGGCAAACTATGGCTACACCTTC	CSVEGRGANYGYTF
TRBD1	TRBJ1-1	-	TRBV18	TGTGCCAGCTCAGAAGGACAGGGGAAGGGCCCCCGGATGGGTGAAGCTTTCTTT	CASSEGQGKGPRMGEAFF
-	TRBJ1-1	few	TRBV5-5	TGTGCCAGCTCTCGCTTGATGGCAGGGTGGGACACTGAAGCTTTCTTT	CASSRLMAGWDTEAFF
TRBD1	TRBJ1-2	-	TRBV13	TGTGCCAGCAGTTTCTCCCGGGACAGGGTTTTGTATGGCTACACCTTC	CASSFSRDRVLYGYTF
TRBD1	TRBJ1-1	-	TRBV2	TGTGCCAGCAGCGCGGACAGGGCCCGTATTGAAGCTTTCTTT	CASSADRARIEAFF
-	TRBJ2-5	-	TRBV15	TGTGCCACCAGCAGGGAACTAGTATCAGAGACCCAGTACTTC	CATSRELVSETQYF
-	TRBJ2-6	-	TRBV18	TGTGCCAGCTCACGGGCAGAGAGCTCTGGGGCCAACGTCCTGACTTTC	CASSRAESSGANVLTF
-	TRBJ2-1	once	TRBV10-3	TGTGCCATCAGTGACAGGGCCAACAATGAGCAGTTCTTC	CAISDRANNEQFF
TRBD1	TRBJ1-2	few	TRBV30	TGTGCCTGGAGCGCTACGTGGCAGGGGGCTCGCGGCTACACCTTC	CAWSATWQGARGYTF
-	TRBJ2-7	-	TRBV14	TGTGCCAGCAATAAGGCTAGCGACTCCTACGAGCAGTACTTC	CASNKASDSYEQYF
TRBD2	TRBJ2-1	-	TRBV2	TGTGCCAGCAGTGAATTGGCTAGCGGGTTCTACAATGAGCAGTTCTTC	CASSELASGFYNEQFF
-	TRBJ2-2	once	TRBV19	TGTGCCAGTAGTAGATATCCGAGGACCGGGGAGCTGTTTTTT	CASSRYPRTGELFF
TRBD2	TRBJ2-7	-	TRBV19	TGTGCCAGTAGGGGACTAGGCGGATACGAGCAGTACTTC	CASRGLGGYEQYF